These 19 T cell receptor beta chains were sequenced from one sample in a study of blood T cell repertoires in COVID-19 (TCRdb year 2020). To prepare the library, the immunoSEQ multiplex PCR assay was applied. TCRdb re-hosts the immuneACCESS table, in-frame sequences only. Its copies lack some clones; in the studies checked, an unresolved V gene accounts for under half of them, and the cause for the rest is not known. Recorded for this sample are 100,000 to 150,000 clones; roughly 92% of them occurred a single time. The ten most abundant clones make up roughly 2% of the sample. Sequenced: peripheral blood. The receptors derive from a man aged 50 or older with COVID-19, enrolled during active disease.

The V gene is TRBV29-1, the J gene TRBJ2-7; TRBD1 matches 9 bases. There are 13 residues in the CDR3. The germline CDR1 and CDR2 sequences are SQVTM and ANQGSEA. The junction had 6 bases not matched to a gene; V was cut back by 6 bases and J by 3 bases. The CDR3, as DNA: TGCAGCGTCCTCCGGGACAGGGACTACGAGCAGTACTTC. Its protein product is CSVLRDRDYEQYF.

The chain has TRBV4-2 and TRBJ2-3; no clear D. V was shortened by 0 bases and J by 10 bases, with 14 bases between the two germline ends. Germline CDR1 and CDR2: LGHNA and YNFKEQ. The CDR3 extends over 14 amino acids. CDR3 DNA sequence: TGTGCCAGCAGCCAAGATATTCGCGCTAGTTCGCAGTATTTT. It translates to CASSQDIRASSQYF.

V usage is TRBV12-3 or TRBV12-4 and J usage is TRBJ1-1; D gene ambiguous. This CDR3 is built from 13 residues. V lost 3 bases to trimming and J lost 5 bases, with 10 bases between them. The CDR3 sequence: CASSFSILTEAFF. The CDR3 DNA reads as TGTGCCAGCAGTTTTTCTATACTGACTGAAGCTTTCTTT.

The V call is TRBV10-3, the J call TRBJ2-3, with 10 bases fitting TRBD1. Germline V CDR1 and CDR2: ENHRY, SYGVKD. The CDR3 spans 13 residues. Trimming cost V 7 bases and J 5 bases; bases outside gene matches: 3. The CDR3 bases are TGTGCCATCAAGGGGGACAGGGGAGATACGCAGTATTTT. Protein product: CAIKGDRGDTQYF.

The chain links TRBV7-2 to TRBJ2-7, with 11 bases fitting TRBD1. Unmatched junction bases numbered 2, after V lost 5 bases and J lost 2 bases. The CDR3 length is 14 residues. CDR1 and CDR2 (germline): SGHTA, FQGNSA. The CDR3 loop reads CASSPGQGAYEQYF. The CDR3 DNA is TGTGCCAGCAGCCCGGGACAGGGGGCCTACGAGCAGTACTTC. Full variable domain (missing parts from reference TRBV7-2 and TRBJ2-7): GAGVSQSPSNKVTEKGKDVELRCDPISGHTALYWYRQSLGQGLEFLIYFQGNSAPDKSGLPSDRFSAERTGGSVSTLTIQRTQQEDSAVYLCASSPGQGAYEQYFGPGTRLTVT.

The V call is TRBV27, the J call TRBJ2-7; D gene ambiguous. Deletions cut 2 bases from V and 1 base from J, with 6 bases between. Germline V lookup: CDR1 MNHEY, CDR2 SMNVEV (reference sequence). The CDR3 loop spans 13 amino acids. The CDR3 DNA is TGTGCCAGCAGTTTAAGAGCATCCTACGAGCAGTACTTC. Amino acid sequence: CASSLRASYEQYF.

This sequence joins TRBV9 and TRBJ2-2, with TRBD2 as a possible D gene (5 bases). Germline CDR1 is SGDLS and CDR2 is YYNGEE. Trimming took 2 bases from V and 7 from J, leaving 15 bases between them. This CDR3 is 15 amino acids long. The CDR3 region is CASSVGGERVGELFF. In nucleotides, the CDR3 is TGTGCCAGCAGCGTCGGTGGGGAGCGAGTCGGGGAGCTGTTTTTT.

The J gene is TRBJ1-2, the V gene TRBV5-1; a weak D match, TRBD1 (5 bases). Germline CDR1 reads SGHRS; CDR2 reads YFSETQ. The CDR3 loop spans 13 amino acids. Trimming left V 4 bases short and J 8 bases short, with 15 bases between. CDR3 region: CASSPRVEWGYTF. The CDR3 region has the DNA TGCGCCAGCAGCCCCAGGGTCGAGTGGGGCTACACCTTC.

Only one count was recorded for this clone. The chain combines TRBV10-3 with TRBJ1-2, with D perhaps matching TRBD1 (5 bases). CDR1 and CDR2 (germline): ENHRY, SYGVKD. V was pared by 2 bases and J by 7 bases, with 11 bases between. The CDR3 sequence is 13 residues long. DNA of the CDR3: TGTGCCATCAGTGAGGTGGGGGGTGGTGGCTACACCTTC. Its protein is CAISEVGGGGYTF.

The chain carries TRBV6-4 and TRBJ1-2; D unclear. CDR1 and CDR2 from the germline V gene are MRHNA and SNTAGT. The CDR3 spans 14 residues. The ends were cut back, 5 bases at V and 8 bases at J, with 18 bases in the middle. This chain's CDR3 is CASSISPGLGGYTF. CDR3 in DNA: TGTGCCAGCAGTATTTCACCGGGATTAGGGGGCTACACCTTC.

The chain combines TRBV19 with TRBJ1-6; 10 bases line up with TRBD1. Germline CDR1 LNHDA, CDR2 SQIVND (reference sequence). CDR3 size: 16 residues. Trimming cost V 4 bases and J 5 bases; bases outside gene matches: 5. CDR3 DNA: TGTGCCAGTAGTACTTCGGACAGGGGGGATAATTCACCCCTCCACTTT. Translating it yields CASSTSDRGDNSPLHF.

The chain is built from TRBV29-1 and TRBJ2-5; weak D call: TRBD1 (5 bases). This CDR3 has 13 amino acids. Looked up from germline, CDR1 is SQVTM and CDR2 is ANQGSEA. V lost 4 bases to trimming and J lost 3 bases, with 12 bases between them. This CDR3 reads CSVALTVKETQYF. DNA for the CDR3: TGCAGCGTTGCGTTGACAGTAAAAGAGACCCAGTACTTC.

This clone is a singleton in its sample. The chain has TRBV5-1 and TRBJ1-2; D remains unclear. The CDR3 length is 12 residues. Germline V gene sequence: CDR1 SGHRS, CDR2 YFSETQ. V shed 4 bases and J shed 0 bases, with 4 bases lying between them. The CDR3, as DNA: TGCGCCAGCAGCCAGACTAACTATGGCTACACCTTC. It codes for CASSQTNYGYTF. The variable domain in full, completed from reference TRBV5-1 and TRBJ1-2, reads KAGVTQTPRYLIKTRGQQVTLSCSPISGHRSVSWYQQTPGQGLQFLFEYFSETQRNKGNFPGRFSGRQFSNSRSEMNVSTLELGDSALYLCASSQTNYGYTFGSGTRLTVV.

V and J are TRBV12-3 or TRBV12-4 and TRBJ1-2; 7 nucleotides align to TRBD1. The CDR3 length is 13 residues. With 6 bases clipped from V and 5 bases from J, the junction kept 6 bases outside the gene matches. The CDR3 reads CASSPRDSYGYTF. CDR3 coding DNA: TGTGCCAGCAGCCCCCGGGACAGTTATGGCTACACCTTC.

V gene TRBV5-1 combines with J gene TRBJ2-1; 13 nucleotides match TRBD2. Trimming cost V 4 bases and J 6 bases; bases outside gene matches: 4. Germline lookup yields CDR1 SGHRS and CDR2 YFSETQ. This CDR3 contains 15 residues. The CDR3 protein is CASSPGLAGTNEQFF. The DNA of the CDR3 is TGCGCCAGCAGCCCGGGACTAGCGGGGACCAATGAGCAGTTCTTC. The complete variable domain, with remaining parts taken from reference TRBV5-1 and TRBJ2-1, reads KAGVTQTPRYLIKTRGQQVTLSCSPISGHRSVSWYQQTPGQGLQFLFEYFSETQRNKGNFPGRFSGRQFSNSRSEMNVSTLELGDSALYLCASSPGLAGTNEQFFGPGTRLTVL.

The V and J genes are TRBV4-1 and TRBJ1-2, with 9 bases lining up with TRBD1. V lost 8 bases and J lost 7; bases outside the gene matches: 20. The length of the CDR3 is 17 residues. Germline-derived CDR1 and CDR2 are MGHRA and YSYEKL. In DNA, the CDR3 is TGCGCCAGCCGCCCCATGTGGGACAGGGATCTTAGGGGTGGCTACACCTTC. Translating it yields CASRPMWDRDLRGGYTF.

The V gene is TRBV7-2, the J gene TRBJ2-5; 13 nucleotides agree with TRBD2. CDR3 length equals 14 residues. Germline CDR1 SGHTA, CDR2 FQGNSA. V shed 10 bases and J 1 base; nucleotides not matched to a gene: 3. CDR3 nucleotides: TGTGCCACAGGACTAGCGGGAGTCCAAGAGACCCAGTACTTC. Amino acid sequence: CATGLAGVQETQYF.

The chain combines TRBV2 with TRBJ1-3, with 9 bases matching TRBD1. Germline V gene lookup returns CDR1 SNHLY and CDR2 FYNNEI. This CDR3 has 16 residues. Unmatched junction bases numbered 7, after V lost 4 bases and J lost 3 bases. CDR3 sequence: CASSAIQGAGGNTIYF. CDR3 coding DNA: TGTGCCAGCAGTGCAATACAGGGGGCTGGTGGAAACACCATATATTTT.

This chain joins TRBV5-5 and TRBJ1-5; D gene uncertain. Germline V gene sequence: CDR1 SGHKS, CDR2 YYEKEE (reference sequence). V lost 0 bases and J lost 3, with 7 bases in between. There are 14 residues in the CDR3. The CDR3 sequence: CASSLDSTNQPQHF. The CDR3 nucleotides are TGTGCCAGCAGCTTGGACAGTACCAATCAGCCCCAGCATTTT.